The 4 T cell receptor beta chains presented below share a single source sample, sequenced in a study of long-term antiretroviral therapy in people with HIV. This was the immunoSEQ v3.0 assay at survey level. Only in-frame clones appear in the TCRdb table, and some are missing; sequencing was by immunoSEQ multiplex PCR. Found here are about 20,000 clones, about nine tenths of them singletons; the top ten hold about 9.3%. The source was unsorted PBMCs, collected 4.4 years before starting antiretroviral therapy. The source is a woman aged 25 to 45 with HIV.

The J gene is TRBJ1-5, the V gene TRBV6-1; 8 nucleotides agree with TRBD1. This CDR3 has 14 residues. The junction had 7 bases not matched to a gene; V was cut back by 7 bases and J by 5 bases. Germline V gives CDR1 MNHNS, CDR2 SASEGT. The CDR3 protein is CASIRAGGDQPQHF. The DNA for the CDR3 is TGTGCCAGCATTCGGGCAGGGGGCGATCAGCCCCAGCATTTT.

The DNA for the CDR3 is TGTGCCAGCTCACCACGGGACAGGGAGGGGGCCACTGAAGCTTTCTTT. It codes for CASSPRDREGATEAFF. This sequence joins TRBV18 and TRBJ1-1; 9 nucleotides line up with TRBD1. The CDR3 runs 16 residues. Looked up from germline, CDR1 is KGHSH and CDR2 is LQKENI. J was trimmed by 4 bases and V by 1 base; bases with no gene match: 7.

The gene calls are TRBV6-1 and TRBJ1-1; D might be TRBD1 (5 bases). V was cut by 5 bases and J by 5 bases, with 18 bases left in between. In germline, CDR1 is MNHNS, CDR2 SASEGT. There are 15 residues in the CDR3. The CDR3 nucleotides are TGTGCCAGCAGTCGGGTGGGGGTATTAGGGACTGAAGCTTTCTTT. As protein: CASSRVGVLGTEAFF.

The chain employs TRBV18 and TRBJ1-5; 7 bases line up with TRBD1. From germline, CDR1 is KGHSH and CDR2 LQKENI. The CDR3 consists of 15 residues. The ends lost 3 bases at V and 5 bases at J; junction bases unmatched: 7. The CDR3, as DNA: TGTGCCAGCTCACCTCGACCCCAGGGGGATCAGCCCCAGCATTTT. Its protein is CASSPRPQGDQPQHF.